These T cell receptor beta chains were read from a single sample in a study of T cell responses to AZD1222 COVID-19 vaccine. Only in-frame clones appear in the TCRdb table, and some are missing; sequencing was by immunoSEQ multiplex PCR. The sample contains 96,000 or so clones, roughly 90% of which appear only once. Source: peripheral blood, taken on day 0 of AZD1222 vaccination. Receptor source: an adult in good health. Each CDR3 is given with its conserved first and last residue. The D gene is left open where the match is weak. For some rows the clone size is stated as once, few or many, or as a class when expanded; others skip it.

len | abundance | j_gene | d_gene | v_gene | CDR3aa | CDR3nt
15 | NA | TRBJ2-1 | TRBD1 | TRBV6-4 | CASSPGRDRGNEQFF | TGTGCCAGCAGTCCAGGCCGGGACAGGGGTAATGAGCAGTTCTTC
14 | NA | TRBJ2-7 | TRBD1 | TRBV10-3 | CATRWGQLAYEQYF | TGTGCCACCAGATGGGGACAGCTGGCCTACGAGCAGTACTTC
18 | NA | TRBJ1-4 | TRBD1 | TRBV3-1/TRBV3-2 | CASSQVSGGVGTNEKLFF | TGTGCCAGCAGCCAAGTTTCAGGGGGAGTAGGAACTAATGAAAAACTGTTTTTT
16 | NA | TRBJ1-4 | NA | TRBV5-1 | CASSSSGHLADAKLFF | TGCGCCAGCAGCTCCTCGGGACACCTCGCGGATGCGAAACTGTTTTTT
15 | NA | TRBJ1-6 | TRBD1 | TRBV5-1 | CASSLRTGLNSPLHF | TGCGCCAGCAGCCTAAGGACAGGGTTGAATTCACCCCTCCACTTT
20 | NA | TRBJ2-1 | TRBD2 | TRBV7-6 | CASSPSLASGRIDTGNEQFF | TGTGCCAGCAGCCCCAGCCTCGCTAGCGGGAGGATTGATACGGGAAATGAGCAGTTCTTC
16 | NA | TRBJ2-3 | NA | TRBV11-1 | CASSLASSLGTDTQYF | TGTGCCAGCAGCTTAGCTAGCAGCTTGGGTACGGATACGCAGTATTTT
15 | NA | TRBJ2-1 | TRBD2 | TRBV25-1 | CASSEGTSGRNEQFF | TGTGCCAGCAGTGAAGGTACTAGCGGGAGAAATGAGCAGTTCTTC
15 | NA | TRBJ1-6 | NA | TRBV6-5 | CASSTPGSYNSPLHF | TGTGCCAGCAGTACCCCGGGTTCCTATAATTCACCCCTCCACTTT
13 | NA | TRBJ2-7 | NA | TRBV6-5 | CASTDPSSYEQYF | TGTGCCAGCACCGACCCGAGCTCCTACGAGCAGTACTTC
18 | NA | TRBJ2-1 | TRBD2 | TRBV30 | CAWSVLAGGSLIYNEQFF | TGTGCCTGGAGTGTTTTAGCGGGAGGGTCCTTAATCTACAATGAGCAGTTCTTC
14 | NA | TRBJ2-7 | TRBD2 | TRBV6-2/TRBV6-3 | CASSYSAGGYEQYF | TGTGCCAGCAGTTACTCCGCGGGAGGGTACGAGCAGTACTTC
21 | NA | TRBJ2-6 | NA | TRBV18 | CASSPKTRVGGLNSGANVLTF | TGTGCCAGCTCACCCAAAACCAGGGTGGGGGGTTTAAACTCTGGGGCCAACGTCCTGACTTTC
14 | NA | TRBJ1-3 | NA | TRBV19 | CASRNTISGNTIYF | TGTGCCAGTAGAAATACGATCTCTGGAAACACCATATATTTT
14 | once | TRBJ1-6 | NA | TRBV11-2 | CASSGSSYNSPLHF | TGTGCCAGCTCAGGGAGCTCCTATAATTCACCCCTCCACTTT
14 | NA | TRBJ2-5 | TRBD2 | TRBV6-2/TRBV6-3 | CASSLAGVKETQYF | TGTGCCAGCAGTCTAGCGGGAGTTAAGGAGACCCAGTACTTC
14 | NA | TRBJ2-7 | TRBD2 | TRBV5-6 | CASSILAGVYEQYF | TGTGCCAGCAGCATTCTAGCGGGAGTCTACGAGCAGTACTTC